This TCR beta chain was found in a study of glioma-infiltrating T cells after dendritic cell vaccination. Study context: Dendritic cell vaccination trial patients had either newly diagnosed or recurrent glioblastoma.

Time point indicated: after dendritic cell vaccination, including at tumor progression/relapse. Selection required adequate fresh-frozen tumor tissue plus more than two years' survival data. The data were produced by immunoSEQ multiplex PCR, yet TCRdb's version contains in-frame clones alone and is incomplete. The sample holds roughly 60,000 clones, approximately 86% seen once. The sequencing used blood, collected after dendritic cell vaccination. The TCR was taken from a human donor with glioblastoma.

The CDR3 region has the DNA TGTGCCAGCATCCGGGTCTCCCCCGCAGATACGCAGTATTTT. This sequence encodes CASIRVSPADTQYF. J is TRBJ2-3 and V is TRBV2; no firm D call. Germline V gene sequence: CDR1 SNHLY, CDR2 FYNNEI. Trimming took off 7 bases at V and 4 bases at J, with 15 bases between the two ends. The CDR3 has 14 amino acids.